The next 10 T cell receptor beta chains were all read from a single sample in a study of tumor-infiltrating lymphocytes in primary liver carcinoma. A constant-region primer served to make TCR beta cDNA from roughly 480 ng total RNA. Modified slightly, ARM-PCR produced TCR beta libraries over three nested multiplex PCR rounds. It was with TRBV1-TRBV30 forward primers and a C-beta reverse primer that the first two PCR rounds were run, at 10 cycles each. TCRdb redid the calling of the multiplex PCR reads with MiXCR, one entry per CDR3 protein. The sample records 30,000 to 40,000 distinct CDR3 sequences, over 65% being singletons. Each 20-30 mg portion of unsorted bulk tissue served as the source for co-extraction of RNA and DNA. The sample was liver tumor tissue from sampling region 4. Subset of the sample: tumor region T4, right-lateral pole. These receptors came from a middle-aged man with primary liver carcinoma and hepatitis B virus infection.

Worth noting for this clonotype: Given a much more abundant clone one base away, this may be a read error. The V call is TRBV5-6, the J call TRBJ1-2; no reliable D call. CDR1 is SGHDT and CDR2 is YYEEEE in the germline V gene. The CDR3 is made up of 14 amino acids. Here the CDR3 DNA reads TGTGCCTGCAGCTTGGGTAGGACTAACTATGGCTACACCTTC. As protein: CACSLGRTNYGYTF.

Of note for this clonotype: Since a much larger clone is just one base distant, this may be a read error. The gene calls are TRBV9 and TRBJ2-7; TRBD1 agrees at 8 bases. Germline-derived CDR1 and CDR2 are SGDLS and YYNGEE. The CDR3 length is 13 residues. CDR3: CVTTQGGNYEQYF. CDR3 DNA sequence: TGTGTCACGACACAGGGGGGAAACTACGAGCAGTACTTC.

This clonotype was detected once. A read error may account for a junction end that differs from germline. The chain employs TRBV4-3 and TRBJ1-6; 8 bases agree with TRBD1. This CDR3 comprises 16 residues. Germline V lookup: CDR1 LGHNA, CDR2 YSLEER. The CDR3 here is CASNSCDRGRNSLLHF. The CDR3 nucleotides read TGCGCCAGCAACTCCTGTGACAGGGGAAGGAATTCACTCCTCCACTTT.

Comments on this clonotype: Germline is not matched at one junction end, which may reflect a read error. The chain uses TRBV28 and TRBJ1-1; D ambiguous. Germline V CDR1 and CDR2: MDHEN, SYDVKM. There are 17 residues in the CDR3. As DNA, the CDR3 is TGTGCCAGCAGTTTATTTGGAACGCGACTCAGGAACACTGAAGCTATCTTT. Protein product: CASSLFGTRLRNTEAIF.

This chain joins TRBV6-1 and TRBJ2-7; 13 bases are a match to TRBD2. The CDR3 spans 14 residues. Germline loops: CDR1 MNHNS, CDR2 SASEGT. The DNA of the CDR3 is TGTCTCAGCAGCCGGACTAGCGGGAGATACGAGCAGTACTTC. Protein product: CLSSRTSGRYEQYF.

This chain connects TRBV6-6 to TRBJ2-5; 7 positions match TRBD2. CDR1 MNHNY and CDR2 SVGAGI come from the germline V gene (reference sequence). The ends lost 8 bases at V and 0 bases at J; junction bases unmatched: 9. The CDR3 is made up of 15 amino acids. The CDR3 coding sequence is TGTGCCAGCGGGAGGGTGTTCCAGTACCAAGAGACCCAGTACTTC. Translation: CASGRVFQYQETQYF.

Concerning this clonotype: One end of the junction varies from germline; a read error may be responsible. The rearrangement uses TRBV11-1 and TRBJ2-1, with 7 nucleotides matching TRBD2. CDR3 length: 13 amino acids. Per the germline V gene, CDR1 is SGHAT and CDR2 is FQDESV (reference sequence). The CDR3 DNA sequence: TGTGCCAGCGGCGCGGGAGAGCCGAATGAGGAGTTCTTC. It is translated as CASGAGEPNEEFF.

As for this clonotype: Mismatch with germline at one junction end may stem from a read error. This chain uses TRBV4-2 with TRBJ2-2, with unresolved D. Germline values: CDR1 LGHNA, CDR2 YNFKEQ. The CDR3 contains 14 residues. DNA of the CDR3: TGTGTCAGCAGCCAAAACCAGGTGGGAGGGGAGCTGTTTTTT. Translating gives CVSSQNQVGGELFF.

About this clonotype: Being one base from a much bigger clone, this may be a read error. The genes are TRBV11-2 and TRBJ1-4; D is undetermined. CDR3 length: 15 amino acids. V was cut by 5 bases and J by 4 bases, with 14 bases left in between. Germline V gene sequence: CDR1 SGHAT, CDR2 FQNNGV. Written as DNA, the CDR3 is TGTGCCAGCAGCCCAGGACCAGGAATTAATGAAAAACTGTTTTTT. Its translation is CASSPGPGINEKLFF.

For this clonotype: A much larger clone is a single base away; this may be a read error. A read error is likely, as this CDR3 ends without the conserved phenylalanine or tryptophan. This chain links TRBV5-4 with TRBJ2-3; weak D call: TRBD1 (6 bases). This CDR3 spans 15 amino acids. Germline-derived CDR1 and CDR2 are SGHNT and YYREEE (reference sequence). The V end was cut by 2 bases, the J end by 1 base, with 11 bases between. DNA of the CDR3: TGTGCCAGCAGCTTAGGGACAACCCGCACAGATACGCAGTATCTT. Amino acid sequence: CASSLGTTRTDTQYL.